Described below is a single T cell receptor beta chain sequence and its context. Its target is unknown. PCR primers comprised 60 Vbeta and 13 Jbeta primers. Generated by immunoSEQ multiplex PCR, the TCRdb table keeps only in-frame clones and is missing some. Of 190,000 or so clones listed, 80% to 85% are singletons. These data are taken from a study of cytomegalovirus exposure and HLA in healthy donors. Whole-study results and caveats: The classifier, whose performance was assessed in both the original and validation cohorts, reportedly diagnosed cytomegalovirus status with high specificity and sensitivity. According to the study, 150 to 200 TCR beta chains were cytomegalovirus-associated. CMV serostatus stood as the only immune exposure information on hand. In a later analysis, a missense DCLRE1C variant was linked to TCR beta V- and J-gene trimming.

CDR1 is SGHAT and CDR2 is FQNNGV in the germline V gene. V was pared by 0 bases and J by 4 bases, with 10 bases between. This CDR3 has 14 amino acids. The sample was PBMCs. The chain is built from TRBV11-2 and TRBJ2-7, with D unclear. The sequence came from a man in his forties or fifties in good health and CMV-seronegative. This chain's CDR3 is CASSLDLLLYEQYF. In DNA, the CDR3 is TGTGCCAGCAGCTTAGATCTGCTATTGTACGAGCAGTACTTC.